This T cell receptor beta chain was recovered during a study of T cell responses to AZD1222 COVID-19 vaccine (dated by TCRdb to the early 2020s). With regard to the full study: AZD1222 recipients with second doses at about 4 weeks or about 12 weeks were pooled, because spike-specific TCR depth and breadth did not differ between schedules. TCR sequencing was performed for 233 trial participants, of whom about 200 were given two doses of AZD1222 and 26 were given two doses of MenACWY control vaccine. Enrollment into the trials was organized by age into subgroups of 18-55, 56-69 and 70-plus years, and those subgroups contained roughly 150, 30 and 60 TCR-sequenced participants, respectively. Broader findings and caveats from the paper: CD4 TCRs associated with the vaccine covered the entire spike protein, and the dominant responses were in regions 160-218 and 743-854. Conclusions about previously exposed vaccinees were limited because only a handful of AZD1222 recipients were SARS-CoV-2 seropositive at baseline. In the small 56-69-year group, the increase in depth fell short of significance, most likely because of low power. Epitopes outside the regions mutated in the B.1.351 and B.1.1.7 variants were reportedly recognized by nearly half of the unique spike-specific TCRs. After two AZD1222 doses, spike-specific TCR breadth and depth were significantly higher than at day 0 and than in MenACWY recipients. Because no day 14 peak-response samples were available, repertoires were characterized only after the peak T cell response. Participants were mostly white British and included more females than males, and it was suggested by the authors that clonal diversity may have been underestimated.

The sample's time point label is to be understood as: baseline before first vaccination. Vaccinee samples were obtained from the UK trials COV001 and COV002, which included a single-blind randomized controlled phase 2/3 trial of AZD1222 (ChAdOx1 nCoV-19) in healthy adults. Trial participant PBMC samples were collected at day 0 and day 28 after the second dose for TCRbeta chain sequencing. The CDR3 regions of human TCRbeta chains were analyzed by immunosequencing. Per the original workflow: Repertoire TCRs were checked for matches against a reference library of SARS-CoV-2-specific TCRs that had been generated using the MIRA antigen-specificity platform. Breadth meant the fraction of unique TCRs that were SARS-CoV-2-associated, whereas depth meant the fraction of total T cells that were SARS-CoV-2-associated. Using the MIRA data, every spike-specific TCR was mapped to the spike region that the TCR reacted to and assigned to either a CD4 or a CD8 class. Log10-transformed breadth and depth values were compared by one-way ANOVA with Sidak's multiple comparisons tests. TCRdb obtained this table from immuneACCESS and retained in-frame rearrangements with V and J assigned. These tables miss some clones; where compared with another copy, unresolved V genes account for less than half of the shortfall, and the remainder is unexplained. The V and J calls and the clone size are those of that table, but D and trimming were determined from the DNA. Here the sample has about 94,000 clones; around 90% occur a single time. Roughly 9.1% of the sample lies in the top ten.

Note on this clone: Its antigen is still unknown. The sample holds no much larger clone one base away, and base qualities are not on file.

Sequencing used peripheral blood, obtained on day 0 of AZD1222 vaccination. This clonotype was sampled from an adult in good health.

The CDR3 region reads CASNDISYTEAFF. DNA sequence: TGTGCCAGTAACGACATATCATACACTGAAGCTTTCTTT. The V and J genes are TRBV19 and TRBJ1-1; the D gene assignment is ambiguous. From the germline V gene (reference sequence), CDR1 is LNHDA and CDR2 is SQIVND. The CDR3 runs 13 residues from the cysteine to the phenylalanine. Of the read, only the CDR3 DNA is kept; its 39 bases are in frame from base 1. Relative to germline, V is 7 bases shorter and J is 3 bases shorter, with 12 bases between their ends. Beyond the CDR3, the reference TRBV19 and TRBJ1-1 genes provide the residues; the full variable domain reads: DGGITQSPKYLFRKEGQNVTLSCEQNLNHDAMYWYRQDPGQGLRLIYYSQIVNDFQKGDIAEGYSVSREKKESFPLTVTSAQKNPTAFYLCASNDISYTEAFFGQGTRLTVV.